This passage covers 24 T cell receptor beta chains from one sample sequenced in a study of Ad26.COV2.S vaccination and SARS-CoV-2 variants (dated by TCRdb to the early 2020s). Library generation was performed with the immunoSEQ multiplex PCR assay. What TCRdb holds here is the immuneACCESS table cut down to in-frame rearrangements. Part of the clones is not present; checked against another copy, under half of the missing clones reflect an unresolved V gene, and the others are unexplained. This sample holds 200,000 to 250,000 clones; around 89% were observed only once. The ten largest make up around 10% of the sample. The treatment or condition label of this sample denotes: around 19 received Ad26.COV2.S at low or high dose, single or two shots; five or six received placebo; per-sample allocation not given. For vaccine and placebo recipients, the sequenced repertoires came from samples collected on day 63 after the first injection.

The sample here was peripheral blood, taken in a trial of Ad26.COV2.S vaccine versus placebo. The receptors come from a person aged 18 to 65 who received the Ad26.COV2.S COVID-19 vaccine or a placebo.

This clone was recorded only once. This chain uses TRBV5-8 with TRBJ2-3; a weak D match, TRBD2 (6 bases). Trimming shortened V by 4 bases and J by 0 bases, and 15 bases separated the two germline ends. The CDR3 runs 16 residues. CDR1 is SGHTS, CDR2 YDEGEE, per germline. As DNA, the CDR3 is TGTGCCAGCAGCCGGGGGATTGGGATCAGCACAGATACGCAGTATTTT. Translation gives CASSRGIGISTDTQYF.

The chain links TRBV6-2 or TRBV6-3 to TRBJ2-1; 9 bases align to TRBD2. The germline V gene has CDR1 MNHEY and CDR2 SVGEGT. This CDR3 region has 14 residues. The V and J ends lost 6 bases and 12 bases, in that order; junction bases with no gene match: 12. For the CDR3, the DNA is TGTGCCAGCAGCAAACCGGCTAGCGGGATCAGGCAGTTCTTC. Its translation: CASSKPASGIRQFF.

The chain joins TRBV19 to TRBJ2-3, with D tentatively TRBD1 or TRBD2 (6 bases each). The CDR3 is made up of 15 amino acids. The V gene's germline CDR1 is LNHDA and CDR2 SQIVND (reference sequence). Trimming cost V 6 bases and J 1 base, with 14 bases left between them. For the CDR3, the DNA is TGTGCCAGTAGGGAGGGGGTAGCCGGCACAGATACGCAGTATTTT. This translates into CASREGVAGTDTQYF. Full variable domain (missing parts from reference TRBV19 and TRBJ2-3): DGGITQSPKYLFRKEGQNVTLSCEQNLNHDAMYWYRQDPGQGLRLIYYSQIVNDFQKGDIAEGYSVSREKKESFPLTVTSAQKNPTAFYLCASREGVAGTDTQYFGPGTRLTVL.

The chain couples TRBV2 to TRBJ1-1; TRBD1 might be the D (5 bases). Looked up from germline, CDR1 is SNHLY and CDR2 is FYNNEI. This CDR3 has 14 residues. The V gene lost 7 bases and the J gene lost 8 bases, with 20 bases spanning the gap. CDR3: CASTATGGGEEAFF. The DNA for the CDR3 is TGTGCCAGCACCGCTACTGGGGGTGGGGAGGAAGCTTTCTTT. Drawing the rest from reference TRBV2 and TRBJ1-1, the complete variable domain is EPEVTQTPSHQVTQMGQEVILRCVPISNHLYFYWYRQILGQKVEFLVSFYNNEISEKSEIFDDQFSVERPDGSNFTLKIRSTKLEDSAMYFCASTATGGGEEAFFGQGTRLTVV.

The V gene is TRBV28, the J gene TRBJ1-4; no definite D call. The germline V gene has CDR1 MDHEN and CDR2 SYDVKM. The CDR3 consists of 12 residues. Trimming took off 7 bases at V and 5 bases at J, with 8 bases between the two ends. CDR3 sequence: CASMLGNEKLFF. CDR3 DNA sequence: TGTGCCAGCATGTTAGGGAATGAAAAACTGTTTTTT.

This chain uses TRBV21-1 with TRBJ2-1; the DNA was not compared with TRBD2, the D call given in the table. TRBV21-1 is labeled a pseudogene. This CDR3 region has 16 residues. CDR3 sequence: CASSKGLAGGPLKQFF. Written as DNA, the CDR3 is TGTGCCAGCAGCAAAGGTCTAGCGGGAGGGCCTCTGAAACAGTTCTTC.

The chain links TRBV5-1 to TRBJ2-7, with TRBD1 matching 8 bases. The trim removed 2 bases at V and 4 bases at J, leaving 5 bases unmatched. The CDR3 length is 14 residues. CDR1 is SGHRS and CDR2 is YFSETQ in the germline V gene. The CDR3 is CASSFRTGRYEQYF. CDR3 coding DNA: TGCGCCAGCAGCTTTAGGACAGGGCGTTACGAGCAGTACTTC. The full variable domain, completed using reference TRBV5-1 and TRBJ2-7, is KAGVTQTPRYLIKTRGQQVTLSCSPISGHRSVSWYQQTPGQGLQFLFEYFSETQRNKGNFPGRFSGRQFSNSRSEMNVSTLELGDSALYLCASSFRTGRYEQYFGPGTRLTVT.

The V gene is TRBV19, the J gene TRBJ2-5; TRBD1 is a possible D gene (6 bases). The CDR3 has 15 amino acids. The germline V gene encodes CDR1 LNHDA and CDR2 SQIVND (reference sequence). Trimming cost V 6 bases and J 5 bases, with 19 bases left between them. The CDR3 region is CASSPRGVDPETQYF. The CDR3 coding sequence is TGTGCCAGTAGCCCCAGGGGAGTTGACCCGGAGACCCAGTACTTC.

The CDR3: CASSLAGQGAANYGYTF. The DNA for the CDR3 is TGTGCCAGCAGCTTAGCGGGACAGGGGGCGGCTAACTATGGCTACACCTTC. The rearrangement uses TRBV7-2 and TRBJ1-2; 12 positions agree with TRBD1. The germline gives CDR1 SGHTA, CDR2 FQGNSA. V dropped 0 bases and J dropped 0; count of bases not matched to a gene: 2. This CDR3 comprises 17 residues.

This chain connects TRBV11-2 to TRBJ2-7, with D hard to call. The V and J ends lost 5 bases and 1 base respectively, with 12 bases between them. Germline lookup yields CDR1 SGHAT and CDR2 FQNNGV. The CDR3 is made up of 14 amino acids. This chain's CDR3 is CASSRDTSSYEQYF. DNA of the CDR3: TGTGCCAGCAGCAGAGACACCTCATCCTACGAGCAGTACTTC.

This chain links TRBV18 with TRBJ2-2; 7 bases line up with TRBD1. This CDR3 is 15 amino acids long. V trimming: 6 bases; J trimming: 2 bases; junction bases outside the gene matches: 6. From germline, CDR1 is KGHSH and CDR2 LQKENI. CDR3 residues: CASSIGTDNTGELFF. CDR3 sequence (DNA): TGTGCCAGCTCGATCGGGACAGACAACACCGGGGAGCTGTTTTTT.

This sequence joins TRBV14 and TRBJ1-2; D ambiguous. V was cut by 0 bases and J by 6 bases, with 17 bases left in between. This CDR3 is 16 amino acids long. Germline V CDR1 and CDR2: SGHDN, FVKESK. CDR3 amino acids: CASSQERGSGWNGYTF. For the CDR3, the DNA is TGTGCCAGCAGCCAAGAAAGAGGGAGTGGGTGGAATGGCTACACCTTC.

The chain employs TRBV27 and TRBJ2-4; D gene ambiguous. This CDR3 spans 14 amino acids. The V gene's germline CDR1 is MNHEY and CDR2 SMNVEV (reference sequence). V lost 8 bases to trimming and J lost 0 bases, with 11 bases between them. CDR3 sequence: CASGPALAKNIQYF. DNA of the CDR3: TGTGCCAGCGGGCCAGCACTAGCCAAAAACATTCAGTACTTC.

The J gene is TRBJ2-3, the V gene TRBV7-3, with D tentatively TRBD1 (6 bases). The CDR3 is 13 residues long. Trimming removed 6 bases from V and 3 bases from J, with 10 bases in between. CDR1 is SGHTA and CDR2 is FQGTGA in the germline V gene. CDR3 loop: CASRFGTTDTQYF. In nucleotides, the CDR3 is TGTGCCAGCAGGTTCGGGACAACAGATACGCAGTATTTT. The variable domain in full, with the rest retrieved from reference TRBV7-3 and TRBJ2-3, is GAGVSQTPSNKVTEKGKYVELRCDPISGHTALYWYRQSLGQGPEFLIYFQGTGAADDSGLPNDRFFAVRPEGSVSTLKIQRTERGDSAVYLCASRFGTTDTQYFGPGTRLTVL.

Notes on this clone: The missing conserved phenylalanine or tryptophan at the end of this CDR3 makes a read error likely. The DNA is omitted, as the CDR3 cannot be located on it reliably, and the CDR3 follows TCRdb's listing. The chain couples TRBV29-1 to TRBJ2-7; the table calls TRBD1, which could not be checked here. In germline, CDR1 is SQVTM, CDR2 ANQGSEA. A total of 13 residues make up the CDR3, ends included. The CDR3 region is CISPGHLHPSTLS.

The chain combines TRBV2 with TRBJ1-2; the match to TRBD1 covers 7 bases. Germline CDR1 is SNHLY and CDR2 is FYNNEI. Trimming cost V 5 bases and J 0 bases; bases outside gene matches: 12. The CDR3 is 17 residues long. The chain's CDR3 is CASSRLTGRGANYGYTF. Written as DNA, the CDR3 is TGTGCCAGCAGTCGGTTGACAGGGCGGGGAGCTAACTATGGCTACACCTTC.

The V gene is TRBV6-6, the J gene TRBJ2-1; 9 nucleotides match TRBD1. V dropped 6 bases and J dropped 8; count of bases not matched to a gene: 14. CDR1 and CDR2 (germline): MNHNY, SVGAGI (reference sequence). The length of the CDR3 is 16 residues. The CDR3 reads CASSSHGGQGIYEQFF. The CDR3 DNA sequence: TGTGCCAGCAGCTCGCATGGTGGACAGGGGATTTATGAGCAGTTCTTC.

The chain links TRBV28 to TRBJ2-7; perhaps TRBD1 as D (5 bases). The ends were cut back, 5 bases at V and 4 bases at J, with 15 bases in the middle. The CDR3 contains 14 residues. Germline loops: CDR1 MDHEN, CDR2 SYDVKM. DNA for the CDR3: TGTGCCAGCAGTCAACCGACAGTAATATACGAGCAGTACTTC. It translates to CASSQPTVIYEQYF. Based on the CDR3 plus reference TRBV28 and TRBJ2-7, the full variable domain is DVKVTQSSRYLVKRTGEKVFLECVQDMDHENMFWYRQDPGLGLRLIYFSYDVKMKEKGDIPEGYSVSREKKERFSLILESASTNQTSMYLCASSQPTVIYEQYFGPGTRLTVT.

This chain connects TRBV6-6 to TRBJ1-3; the D is unclear. This CDR3 is 15 amino acids long. CDR1 is MNHNY, CDR2 SVGAGI, per germline (reference sequence). The V end lost 3 bases, the J end lost 5 bases, and 14 bases lay between the germline ends. The CDR3 is CASSYGPDARNTIYF. In nucleotides, the CDR3 is TGTGCCAGCAGTTATGGGCCCGATGCGAGAAACACCATATATTTT.

The chain is built from TRBV7-9 and TRBJ2-5; 9 positions agree with TRBD2. J was trimmed by 3 bases and V by 1 base; bases with no gene match: 15. Germline CDR1 reads SEHNR; CDR2 reads FQNEAQ (reference sequence). This CDR3 has 19 amino acids. CDR3 DNA: TGTGCCAGCAGCTTAGGAACCTTTCGCGGGAGGGCGGCGGAAGAGACCCAGTACTTC. This translates into CASSLGTFRGRAAEETQYF.

For this clone: Germline and junction disagree at one end, which may indicate a read error. V usage is TRBV12-5 and J usage is TRBJ1-2; D remains unclear. Per the germline V gene, CDR1 is LGHNT and CDR2 is FRNRAP. The length of the CDR3 is 9 residues. The chain's CDR3 is CASYRDPPF. The CDR3 DNA reads TGTGCTAGTTACCGGGATCCTCCCTTC. The full variable domain, in which reference TRBV12-5 and TRBJ1-2 provide the parts outside the CDR3, is DARVTQTPRHKVTEMGQEVTMRCQPILGHNTVFWYRQTMMQGLELLAYFRNRAPLDDSGMPKDRFSAEMPDATLATLKIQPSEPRDSAVYFCASYRDPPFGSGTRLTVV.

This chain connects TRBV5-1 to TRBJ1-1; D call uncertain. Per the germline V gene, CDR1 is SGHRS and CDR2 is YFSETQ. The CDR3 is 11 amino acids. Trimming left V 7 bases short and J 2 bases short, with 6 bases between. The CDR3 DNA reads TGCGCCAGCTCTCAAAACACTGAAGCTTTCTTT. Translation gives CASSQNTEAFF.

This sequence joins TRBV27 and TRBJ2-1; no clear D. Germline values: CDR1 MNHEY, CDR2 SMNVEV (reference sequence). The CDR3 extends over 15 amino acids. Trimming cost V 7 bases and J 0 bases, with 13 bases left between them. The CDR3 loop is CASNPDTSSYNEQFF. In nucleotides, the CDR3 is TGTGCCAGCAACCCAGACACCAGCTCCTACAATGAGCAGTTCTTC.

CDR3 protein: CASSLVGAGTNTGELFF. As DNA, the CDR3 is TGTGCCAGCAGCTTAGTAGGGGCGGGTACGAACACCGGGGAGCTGTTTTTT. The gene calls are TRBV11-3 and TRBJ2-2, with D possibly called TRBD1 or TRBD2 (5 bases each). CDR1 and CDR2 from the germline V gene are SGHNT and YENEEA. The CDR3 extends over 17 amino acids. V lost 1 base and J lost 0, with 12 bases in between.